This TCR beta chain stems from a study of shared T cell receptors in the human thymus. V trimming: 6 bases; J trimming: 7 bases; junction bases outside the gene matches: 11. The CDR3 runs to 16 residues. Looked up from germline, CDR1 is MDHEN and CDR2 is SYDVKM. Here immunoSEQ multiplex PCR was the method, and the copy in TCRdb shows in-frame clones only, minus some. The sample has 550,000 to 800,000 clones; over 75% are singletons. These records were also assigned to another study, of human thymus T cells. That work adds: Infants served as donors; they were healthy and Finnish and were having corrective surgery for congenital heart defects. During corrective heart surgery, resections were taken, and the thymus tissue came from them. Thymic as well as blood repertoires seemed to favor certain V and J genes unevenly. Related research described strongly overlapping thymic repertoires in unrelated people.

The clonotype was recovered from a girl under three years old with a congenital heart defect. The rearrangement joins TRBV28 to TRBJ1-6, with 8 bases aligning to TRBD1. The sample consisted of thymocytes. This CDR3 is CASRRTGRLLNSPLHF. The CDR3, as DNA: TGTGCCAGCAGGCGGACAGGGAGGTTGCTGAATTCACCCCTCCACTTT.